What follows is one T cell receptor beta chain and its context. It has no known antigen specificity. Base qualities are not recorded, but no much larger clone differs from it by a single base. This record belongs to a study of blood T cell repertoires in COVID-19 (dated by TCRdb to 2020 to 2022). General notes on the study: The collaborator samples originated in the United States, Italy and Spain and spanned the acute and convalescent phases of COVID-19. The material from the prospective study consisted of cDNA or gDNA derived from T cells, B-cell-depleted T cells, or PBMCs. Subjects who had been exposed to COVID-19, were actively infected with it, or had recovered from it provided the deeply sampled blood TCRbeta repertoires that made up the dataset. The repertoires were released in a freely available public database intended as a resource for research on the immune response to SARS-CoV-2. Samples were obtained from the ongoing ImmuneRACE study (first 160 participants) and from approximately 1,200 subjects provided by 6 global collaborators. The sample metadata nearly always contained a de-identified subject ID, COVID-19 status, age in years and sex. HLA class I and class II types, where available, came from metadata supplied by the sample provider rather than from assay-based typing.

TCRbeta CDR3 regions were amplified from genomic DNA by means of the immunoSEQ Assay, a bias-controlled multiplex PCR. The original pipeline was this. Nucleated cell counts per sample were estimated from amplification of reference gene primers within the assay. Sequence reads were collapsed and filtered to measure the absolute abundance of every unique TCRbeta CDR3 rearrangement. For each sample, productive Simpson clonality was calculated as the square root of Simpson's diversity index over productive rearrangements. In its TCRdb copy, this immuneACCESS table keeps in-frame sequences only and misses some clones. Where compared with another copy, unresolved V genes explain less than half of these, and the others have no known cause. V and J calls and clone size are given by that table; D and trimming were obtained from the DNA. The sample records roughly 410,000 clones, about 91% of which are singletons. The ten largest clones capture about 1.4% of the sample.

One collaborating source in Seattle enrolled patients while the patients were actively infected and followed the patients over time throughout the course of disease. Collaborating institutions collected whole blood in K2EDTA tubes following their own protocols. Collaborator samples were shipped for TCRbeta analysis as frozen whole blood, isolated PBMCs, or DNA extracted from either sample type. Taken from the germline V gene (reference sequence), the CDR1 and CDR2 loops are LNHDA and SQIVND. The CDR3, from cysteine to phenylalanine, totals 15 residues. Only the CDR3 DNA stays, 45 bases, in frame from base 1. V lost 3 bases and J lost 2 bases, and the count of bases not matched to a germline gene is 4. Overall study results and their limits: How much clinical and demographic metadata was included differed by source and by participant, and the metadata was provided uncurated.

The sample comprised peripheral blood. This clonotype originated in a woman between 35 and 50 years old with COVID-19, enrolled during active disease. The V and J genes are TRBV19 and TRBJ1-1, with 9 bases matching TRBD1. The CDR3 protein is CASSIWGQGNTEAFF. DNA sequence: TGTGCCAGTAGTATTTGGGGACAGGGCAACACTGAAGCTTTCTTT.